This T cell receptor beta chain is from a study of T cells after yellow fever vaccination. TCRdb recomputed calls from the 5' RACE reads with MiXCR, one row per CDR3 protein. The repertoire holds around 300,000 distinct CDR3 sequences, approximately 4% seen once, with 19% in the top ten. The CDR3 is 14 amino acids. V was clipped by 0 bases and J by 4 bases, with 8 bases between them. Per the germline V gene, CDR1 is SGHDT and CDR2 is YYEEEE. This clonotype was obtained from a man between 18 and 35 years old who received the YFV17D yellow fever vaccine. The sequences come from PBMCs, collected 15 days after the yellow fever booster vaccination. This chain connects TRBV5-6 to TRBJ1-5; D call uncertain. The CDR3 is CASSLEAGNQPQHF. The DNA of the CDR3 is TGTGCCAGCAGCTTGGAAGCAGGAAATCAGCCCCAGCATTTT.